This T cell receptor beta chain was obtained from a study of blood T cell repertoires in COVID-19. About the study: Acute and convalescent COVID-19 specimens originated in the United States, Italy and Spain. Sample material is recorded as cDNA or gDNA derived from T cells, B-cell-depleted T cells, or PBMCs.

The method was immunoSEQ multiplex PCR; TCRdb's version includes in-frame clones alone and lacks a portion of them. Among 330,000 or so clones, approximately 84% were seen once, and the ten largest hold approximately 3%. Participant-reported clinical history was the basis for cohort assignment. The CDR3 length is 15 residues. After removal of 5 bases from V and 6 bases from J, the junction contained 11 bases not matched to a gene. The V gene's germline CDR1 is SGHTA and CDR2 FQGNSA. This sequence joins TRBV7-2 and TRBJ2-3; 7 nucleotides agree with TRBD2. The material sequenced was PBMCs or T cells enriched from blood (not recorded which). The clonotype was recovered from a woman aged 25 to 39 who had recovered from COVID-19. The CDR3 loop reads CASSLMAGEGDTQYF. The CDR3 bases are TGTGCCAGCAGCCTAATGGCGGGAGAAGGGGATACGCAGTATTTT. Variable domain in full (rest from reference TRBV7-2 and TRBJ2-3): GAGVSQSPSNKVTEKGKDVELRCDPISGHTALYWYRQSLGQGLEFLIYFQGNSAPDKSGLPSDRFSAERTGGSVSTLTIQRTQQEDSAVYLCASSLMAGEGDTQYFGPGTRLTVL.